This T cell receptor (beta chain) comes out of a study of T cells expressing NK-cell markers. On the study more broadly: The eight sequenced donors comprised seven who were HCMV-seropositive and one who was seronegative.

This CDR3 is 14 amino acids long. CDR1 SGHNT and CDR2 YYREEE come from the germline V gene (reference sequence). TCRdb reprocessed the 5' RACE reads; each CDR3 protein has one entry and no DNA is given. Its listing shows approximately 170,000 distinct CDR3 sequences. This sequence originates from a man aged 18-70 years in good health. The chain has TRBV5-4 and TRBJ1-4; TCRdb outputs TRBD1, but without DNA this stays unchecked. The specimen sequenced was blood T cells: a sorted CD56 or NKG2C T cell subset, CD4+ or CD8+ T cells, or bulk PBMC T cells (not recorded which). CDR3 protein: CASSEGQSLEKLFF.